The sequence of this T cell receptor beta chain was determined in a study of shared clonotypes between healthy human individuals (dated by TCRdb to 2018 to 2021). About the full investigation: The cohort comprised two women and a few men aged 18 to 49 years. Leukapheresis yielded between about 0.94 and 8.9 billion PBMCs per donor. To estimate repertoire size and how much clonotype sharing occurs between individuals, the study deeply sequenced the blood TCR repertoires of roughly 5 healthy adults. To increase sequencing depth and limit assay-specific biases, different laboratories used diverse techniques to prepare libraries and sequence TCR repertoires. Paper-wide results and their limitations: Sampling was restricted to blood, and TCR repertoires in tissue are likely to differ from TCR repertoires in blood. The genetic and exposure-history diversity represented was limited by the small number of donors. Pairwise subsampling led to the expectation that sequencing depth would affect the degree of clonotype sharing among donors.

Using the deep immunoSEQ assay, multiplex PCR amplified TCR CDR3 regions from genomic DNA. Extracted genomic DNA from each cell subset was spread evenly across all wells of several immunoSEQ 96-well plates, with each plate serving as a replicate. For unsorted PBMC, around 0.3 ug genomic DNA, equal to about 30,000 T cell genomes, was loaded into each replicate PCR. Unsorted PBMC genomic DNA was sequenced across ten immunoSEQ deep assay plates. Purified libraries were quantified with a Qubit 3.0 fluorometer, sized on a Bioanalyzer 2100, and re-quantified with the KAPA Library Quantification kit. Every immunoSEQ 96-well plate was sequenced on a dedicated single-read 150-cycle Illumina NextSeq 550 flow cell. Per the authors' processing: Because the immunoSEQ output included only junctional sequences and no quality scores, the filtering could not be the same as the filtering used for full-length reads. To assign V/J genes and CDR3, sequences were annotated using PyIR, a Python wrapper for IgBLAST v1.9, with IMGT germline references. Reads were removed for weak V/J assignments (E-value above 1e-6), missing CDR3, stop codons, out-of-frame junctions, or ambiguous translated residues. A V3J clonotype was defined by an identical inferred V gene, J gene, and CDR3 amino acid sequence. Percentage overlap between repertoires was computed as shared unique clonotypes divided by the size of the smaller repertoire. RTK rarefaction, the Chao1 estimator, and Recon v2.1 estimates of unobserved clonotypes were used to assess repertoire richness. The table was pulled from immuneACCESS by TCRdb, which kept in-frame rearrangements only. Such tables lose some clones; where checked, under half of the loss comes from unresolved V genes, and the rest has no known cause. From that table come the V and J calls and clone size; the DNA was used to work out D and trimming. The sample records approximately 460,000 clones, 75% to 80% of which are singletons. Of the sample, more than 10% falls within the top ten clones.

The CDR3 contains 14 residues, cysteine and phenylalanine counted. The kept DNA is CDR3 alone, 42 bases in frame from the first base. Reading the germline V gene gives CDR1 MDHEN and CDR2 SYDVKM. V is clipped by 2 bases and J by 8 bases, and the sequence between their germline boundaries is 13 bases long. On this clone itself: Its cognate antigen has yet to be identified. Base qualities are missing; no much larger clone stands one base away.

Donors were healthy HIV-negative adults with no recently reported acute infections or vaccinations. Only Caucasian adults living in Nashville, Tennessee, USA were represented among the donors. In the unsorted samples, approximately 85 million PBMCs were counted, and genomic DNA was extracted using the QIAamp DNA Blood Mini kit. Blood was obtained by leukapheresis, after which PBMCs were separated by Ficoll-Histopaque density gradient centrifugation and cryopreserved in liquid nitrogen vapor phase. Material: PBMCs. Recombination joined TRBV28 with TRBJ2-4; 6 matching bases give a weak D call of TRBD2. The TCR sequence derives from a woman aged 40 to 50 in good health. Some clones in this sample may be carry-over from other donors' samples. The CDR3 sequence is CASSLRGFKHIQYF. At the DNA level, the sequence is TGTGCCAGCAGTTTACGGGGGTTCAAGCACATTCAGTACTTC.